This is a list of T cell receptor beta chains from one sample in a study of T cells in Graves' hyperthyroidism and ophthalmopathy. TCRdb fed the multiplex PCR reads into MiXCR, producing one record per CDR3 protein. The sample has roughly 200,000 distinct CDR3 sequences, 17% seen once. Source material: blood. The receptor set was obtained from a woman between 45 and 65 years old with Graves' hyperthyroidism. The conserved cysteine and the conserved F or W are not part of the CDR3 here. Part of the rows lack a size; the others show once, few, many or a class for expanded clones.

v_gene: TRBV27
j_gene: TRBJ2-1
abundance: .
CDR3aa: ASRGLAYRSGEQF

v_gene: TRBV11-2
j_gene: TRBJ2-1
abundance: .
CDR3aa: ASSLVFYEQF

v_gene: TRBV11-3
j_gene: TRBJ1-1
abundance: many
CDR3aa: ASSLSEITEAF

v_gene: TRBV12-3/TRBV12-4
j_gene: TRBJ1-1
abundance: few
CDR3aa: ASSFSRGGGNTEAF

v_gene: TRBV18
j_gene: TRBJ2-7
abundance: many
CDR3aa: ASSPPRTAYSYEQY

v_gene: TRBV3-1
j_gene: TRBJ2-3
abundance: many
CDR3aa: ASSQDLGGGPLDTQY

v_gene: TRBV2
j_gene: TRBJ1-5
abundance: many
CDR3aa: ASSERGREVNQPQH

v_gene: TRBV29-1
j_gene: TRBJ2-7
abundance: few
CDR3aa: SLLGGEPYEQY

v_gene: TRBV3-1
j_gene: TRBJ2-2
abundance: many
CDR3aa: ASSQVLAKGLRNTGELF

v_gene: TRBV20-1
j_gene: TRBJ1-2
abundance: .
CDR3aa: SASEVVLGYGYT

v_gene: TRBV12-3/TRBV12-4
j_gene: TRBJ2-7
abundance: many
CDR3aa: ASRPTGALYYEQY

v_gene: TRBV28
j_gene: TRBJ2-5
abundance: many
CDR3aa: ASRNGWTGAETQY

v_gene: TRBV7-9
j_gene: TRBJ1-2
abundance: .
CDR3aa: ASSPLNYGYT

v_gene: TRBV20-1
j_gene: TRBJ2-7
abundance: .
CDR3aa: SARERLADPYEQH

v_gene: TRBV18
j_gene: TRBJ2-1
abundance: .
CDR3aa: ASSPTGTRNEQF

v_gene: TRBV7-3
j_gene: TRBJ2-2
abundance: .
CDR3aa: ASSSGTRAGELF